The clone carrying this TCR beta chain was found many times. The CDR3 is 15 amino acids. V was shortened by 1 base and J by 3 bases, with 10 bases between the two germline ends. In germline, CDR1 is SGHAT, CDR2 FQNNGV. The sample originates from a study of neurological immune-mediated disorders. Synthesis of cDNA used 5'RACE (with 10-nucleotide random UMIs). TCRdb recomputed calls from the 5' RACE reads with MiXCR, one row per CDR3 protein. The sample consists of almost 30,000 distinct CDR3 sequences, 12% of them appearing once. This TCR came from a woman aged 55 to 70 in good health. The chain joins TRBV11-2 to TRBJ2-1, with a tentative D call TRBD2 (5 bases). Material: PBMCs. As DNA, the CDR3 is TGTGCCAGCAGCTTAGGCCCCCGGGGCTACAATGAGCAGTTCTTC. This gives the protein CASSLGPRGYNEQFF.